These 31 T cell receptor beta chains were sequenced from one sample in a study of shared clonotypes between healthy human individuals. Method: immunoSEQ multiplex PCR; TCRdb's copy keeps in-frame clones and lacks some. The repertoire has about 2.4 million clones, approximately 93% of them found once; the top ten carry approximately 0.36%. The sequenced sample was naive CD4+ T cells from PBMCs. Regarding subset: CD45RA+ positively selected. Receptor source: a man aged 18 to 30 in good health. Some clones in this sample may be carry-over from other donors' samples.

V gene TRBV29-1 combines with J gene TRBJ1-2; D gene uncertain. From germline, CDR1 is SQVTM and CDR2 ANQGSEA. This CDR3 has 15 residues. Trimming removed 2 bases from V and 2 bases from J, with 15 bases in between. The CDR3 loop reads CSVEKWTGGNYGYTF. The CDR3 nucleotides are TGCAGCGTTGAAAAATGGACGGGAGGAAACTATGGCTACACCTTC.

With regard to this clone: Additional DNA sequences in this sample encode the identical CDR3. This chain uses TRBV6-6 with TRBJ1-2; the D is unclear. The CDR3 runs to 13 residues. Germline V gives CDR1 MNHNY, CDR2 SVGAGI (reference sequence). V gave up 0 bases and J gave up 4 bases, with 6 bases separating them. As DNA, the CDR3 is TGTGCCAGCAGTTACTCGGCAGGCTATGGCTACACCTTC. This translates into CASSYSAGYGYTF.

This chain links TRBV27 with TRBJ2-7; the match to TRBD1 covers 7 bases. CDR1 is MNHEY, CDR2 SMNVEV, per germline (reference sequence). This CDR3 is 15 amino acids long. J was trimmed by 0 bases and V by 3 bases; bases with no gene match: 5. As DNA, the CDR3 is TGTGCCAGCAGTTTCAAGGGACAGAGCTCCTACGAGCAGTACTTC. This sequence encodes CASSFKGQSSYEQYF.

In its sample, this clone was seen once. This sequence joins TRBV6-6 and TRBJ2-5, with TRBD2 matching 13 bases. The germline CDR1 and CDR2 sequences are MNHNY and SVGAGI (reference sequence). V shed 7 bases, J shed 11 bases, and the junction held 10 bases outside the gene matches. CDR3 length equals 14 residues. The CDR3 spells CASISPGLAGLQYF. The CDR3 nucleotides read TGTGCCAGCATCTCCCCGGGACTAGCGGGGCTGCAGTACTTC.

The genes are TRBV5-5 and TRBJ1-5, with 7 bases lining up with TRBD1. There are 14 residues in the CDR3. The germline V gene has CDR1 SGHKS and CDR2 YYEKEE (reference sequence). The junction had 5 bases not matched to a gene; V was cut back by 2 bases and J by 6 bases. The CDR3 sequence: CASSFGTEFQPQHF. The DNA of the CDR3 is TGTGCCAGCAGCTTCGGGACAGAATTTCAGCCCCAGCATTTT.

This clone has just one count. The V and J genes are TRBV2 and TRBJ2-2; 12 positions match TRBD2. Looked up from germline, CDR1 is SNHLY and CDR2 is FYNNEI. The CDR3 runs to 16 residues. The ends lost 3 bases at V and 4 bases at J; junction bases unmatched: 3. CDR3 in DNA: TGTGCCAGCAGTGATACTAGCGGGAGGATCACCGGGGAGCTGTTTTTT. Translation: CASSDTSGRITGELFF.

The chain couples TRBV14 to TRBJ2-3; D perhaps matches TRBD1 (6 bases). V lost 1 base and J lost 3, with 14 bases in between. The germline CDR1 and CDR2 sequences are SGHDN and FVKESK. The length of the CDR3 is 16 residues. CDR3 region: CASSQVVQGWTDTQYF. DNA for the CDR3: TGTGCCAGCAGCCAAGTCGTGCAGGGGTGGACAGATACGCAGTATTTT.

This chain links TRBV7-2 with TRBJ1-1, with D unclear. The CDR3 covers 14 residues. Germline CDR1 and CDR2: SGHTA and FQGNSA. With 0 bases removed from V and 2 bases from J, the gap between germline ends came to 7 bases. Here the CDR3 reads CASSLADFNTEAFF. Written as DNA, the CDR3 is TGTGCCAGCAGCTTAGCGGACTTCAACACTGAAGCTTTCTTT.

V and J are TRBV5-1 and TRBJ1-2, with 11 nucleotides matching TRBD1. V dropped 4 bases and J dropped 2; count of bases not matched to a gene: 10. This CDR3 has 17 amino acids. In germline, CDR1 is SGHRS, CDR2 YFSETQ. The CDR3 region has the DNA TGCGCCAGCAGCCGCCGGACAGGGGGCTCGGAAAACTATGGCTACACCTTC. The encoded protein is CASSRRTGGSENYGYTF.

V is TRBV6-6 and J is TRBJ1-1, with a possible D match to TRBD1 (5 bases). This CDR3 is built from 15 residues. CDR1 and CDR2 from the germline V gene are MNHNY and SVGAGI (reference sequence). Deletions cut 5 bases from V and 8 bases from J, with 21 bases between. The CDR3 here is CASSHGLGEAREAFF. The CDR3 DNA sequence: TGTGCCAGCAGTCACGGGTTAGGGGAGGCTCGAGAAGCTTTCTTT.

The chain links TRBV28 to TRBJ1-6, with D perhaps matching TRBD1 (6 bases). The V and J ends lost 4 bases and 14 bases respectively, with 21 bases between them. CDR1 is MDHEN and CDR2 is SYDVKM in the germline V gene. The CDR3 has 15 amino acids. The CDR3 DNA reads TGTGCCAGCAGTTCTATGGAGGGCCTTAAGGGGGCCCTCCACTTT. Translating gives CASSSMEGLKGALHF.

The chain couples TRBV28 to TRBJ2-1; 8 positions match TRBD2. CDR1 and CDR2 (germline): MDHEN, SYDVKM. J lost 2 bases, V lost 8 bases, and 5 bases had no gene match. This CDR3 comprises 14 residues. CDR3 residues: CASDGSGTYNEQFF. CDR3 coding DNA: TGTGCCAGCGACGGTAGCGGGACCTACAATGAGCAGTTCTTC.

The chain uses TRBV27 and TRBJ2-3; D perhaps matches TRBD2 (6 bases). This CDR3 region has 17 residues. V was shortened by 0 bases and J by 1 base, with 14 bases between the two germline ends. Germline V CDR1 and CDR2: MNHEY, SMNVEV (reference sequence). As DNA, the CDR3 is TGTGCCAGCAGTTTATCGGGAGTACTAGCCGGCACAGATACGCAGTATTTT. Translation: CASSLSGVLAGTDTQYF.

The chain has TRBV19 and TRBJ2-1; D gene unclear. The length of the CDR3 is 14 residues. V was shortened by 3 bases and J by 6 bases, with 12 bases between the two germline ends. Germline CDR1 is LNHDA and CDR2 is SQIVND (reference sequence). The CDR3: CASSIGTNANEQFF. CDR3 DNA: TGTGCCAGTAGTATCGGAACCAATGCCAATGAGCAGTTCTTC.

The V call is TRBV7-2, the J call TRBJ2-5; 7 bases are a match to TRBD2. The germline V gene encodes CDR1 SGHTA and CDR2 FQGNSA. Trimming cost V 3 bases and J 4 bases; bases outside gene matches: 8. This CDR3 has 15 residues. This chain's CDR3 is CASSFLRAGAETQYF. For the CDR3, the DNA is TGTGCCAGCAGCTTTTTGAGGGCGGGAGCAGAGACCCAGTACTTC.

CDR3 residues: CASSLGQGVAGELFF. DNA for the CDR3: TGTGCCAGCAGCTTAGGACAGGGAGTGGCCGGGGAGCTGTTTTTT. V usage is TRBV7-3 and J usage is TRBJ2-2; 8 bases are a match to TRBD1. This CDR3 has 15 amino acids. V was pared by 2 bases and J by 6 bases, with 5 bases of the junction left unmatched. The germline CDR1 and CDR2 sequences are SGHTA and FQGTGA.

The rearrangement links TRBV6-5 to TRBJ1-2, with TRBD1 matching 8 bases. This CDR3 spans 15 amino acids. Germline trimming cut 6 bases from V and 4 bases from J; bases unmatched to any gene: 10. CDR1 is MNHEY, CDR2 SVGAGI, per germline. In nucleotides, the CDR3 is TGTGCCAGCAGCTCTCGGACAGGGCCGGGCTATGGCTACACCTTC. The encoded protein is CASSSRTGPGYGYTF.

Turning to this clone: The junction does not match germline at one end; this may be a read error. This chain connects TRBV27 to TRBJ1-2; D call uncertain. Germline CDR1 reads MNHEY; CDR2 reads SMNVEV (reference sequence). This CDR3 is 13 amino acids long. The CDR3 sequence is CASSFRSNCGYTF. The CDR3 DNA sequence: TGTGCCAGCAGTTTCCGTTCTAACTGTGGCTACACCTTC.

The chain combines TRBV28 with TRBJ2-1; D unclear. Germline V CDR1 and CDR2: MDHEN, SYDVKM. The length of the CDR3 is 15 residues. The ends were cut back, 5 bases at V and 6 bases at J, with 17 bases in the middle. Here the CDR3 DNA reads TGTGCCAGCAGTACCCCCAAGCCCCCTGGCAATGAGCAGTTCTTC. It is translated as CASSTPKPPGNEQFF.

CDR3 sequence: CATTGTNSYEQYF. In DNA form, the CDR3 reads TGTGCCACCACCGGGACAAACTCCTACGAGCAGTACTTC. This chain connects TRBV5-8 to TRBJ2-7, with D perhaps matching TRBD1 (6 bases). V shed 9 bases and J shed 0 bases, with 13 bases lying between them. The CDR3 sequence is 13 residues long. From germline, CDR1 is SGHTS and CDR2 YDEGEE.

The J gene is TRBJ2-5, the V gene TRBV19; D might be TRBD2 (6 bases). The CDR3 runs to 14 residues. Per the germline V gene, CDR1 is LNHDA and CDR2 is SQIVND (reference sequence). V was clipped by 4 bases and J by 2 bases, with 11 bases between them. CDR3 amino acids: CASSKGRKQETQYF. For the CDR3, the DNA is TGTGCCAGTAGTAAGGGGAGGAAACAAGAGACCCAGTACTTC.

J is TRBJ1-1 and V is TRBV20-1; D remains unclear. Trimming took 3 bases from V and 10 from J, leaving 9 bases between them. CDR1 is DFQATT and CDR2 is SNEGSKA in the germline V gene (reference sequence). The length of the CDR3 is 10 residues. The DNA of the CDR3 is TGCAGTGCTAGGGAACGACGAGCTTTCTTT. It translates to CSARERRAFF.

The chain employs TRBV30 and TRBJ2-5; no firm D call. Looked up from germline, CDR1 is GTSNPN and CDR2 is SVGIG (reference sequence). The CDR3 consists of 12 residues. V gave up 2 bases and J gave up 9 bases, with 13 bases separating them. The CDR3 loop reads CAWSLLGIAQYF. The CDR3 DNA reads as TGTGCCTGGAGTCTCCTGGGAATCGCCCAGTACTTC.

The CDR3 DNA follows: TGTGCCAGCAGCTGGACAGGCTTCTACGAGCAGTACTTC. This sequence encodes CASSWTGFYEQYF. The gene calls are TRBV11-2 and TRBJ2-7, with 7 bases fitting TRBD1. The CDR3 totals 13 residues. CDR1 SGHAT and CDR2 FQNNGV come from the germline V gene. The trim removed 4 bases at V and 3 bases at J, leaving 3 bases unmatched. The full variable domain, with the rest looked up from reference TRBV11-2 and TRBJ2-7, is EAGVAQSPRYKIIEKRQSVAFWCNPISGHATLYWYQQILGQGPKLLIQFQNNGVVDDSQLPKDRFSAERLKGVDSTLKIQPAKLEDSAVYLCASSWTGFYEQYFGPGTRLTVT.

This clone was recorded once. V is TRBV25-1 and J is TRBJ2-1, with 9 bases identical to TRBD2. The germline V gene has CDR1 MGHDK and CDR2 SYGVNS. This CDR3 comprises 15 residues. V was clipped by 4 bases and J by 4 bases; unmatched bases: 5. In DNA, the CDR3 is TGTGCCAGCAGTGCGGCGGGAGGGCCTTACAATGAGCAGTTCTTC. This codes for CASSAAGGPYNEQFF.

V usage is TRBV14 and J usage is TRBJ2-1, with a tentative D call TRBD2 (5 bases). Per the germline V gene, CDR1 is SGHDN and CDR2 is FVKESK. V dropped 2 bases and J dropped 2 bases, with 10 bases sitting between them. The CDR3 totals 15 residues. For the CDR3, the DNA is TGTGCCAGCAGCCAAAGGCGGGCGCCCTACAATGAGCAGTTCTTC. Translating gives CASSQRRAPYNEQFF.

This chain links TRBV5-6 with TRBJ1-1; D unresolved. The V gene's germline CDR1 is SGHDT and CDR2 YYEEEE. With 1 base removed from V and 4 bases from J, the gap between germline ends came to 8 bases. The CDR3 has 13 amino acids. CDR3 DNA: TGTGCCAGCAGCTTGTATATTAGCACTGAAGCTTTCTTT. Translating it yields CASSLYISTEAFF. Full variable domain (rest looked up from reference TRBV5-6 and TRBJ1-1): DAGVTQSPTHLIKTRGQQVTLRCSPKSGHDTVSWYQQALGQGPQFIFQYYEEEERQRGNFPDRFSGHQFPNYSSELNVNALLLGDSALYLCASSLYISTEAFFGQGTRLTVV.

Here the CDR3 reads CASSQRVGYGYTF. CDR3 DNA: TGTGCCAGCAGTCAAAGGGTTGGCTATGGCTACACCTTC. The J gene is TRBJ1-2, the V gene TRBV28; D remains unclear. Trimming removed 5 bases at V and 4 bases at J, with 11 bases between. This CDR3 is built from 13 residues. The germline V gene has CDR1 MDHEN and CDR2 SYDVKM.

V is TRBV5-1 and J is TRBJ1-1; D is undetermined. CDR1 is SGHRS, CDR2 YFSETQ, per germline. The V end was cut by 0 bases, the J end by 2 bases, with 14 bases between. There are 16 residues in the CDR3. The CDR3 bases are TGCGCCAGCAGCTTGGTTCCGCCTCCAGCCAACACTGAAGCTTTCTTT. Its protein is CASSLVPPPANTEAFF.

The genes are TRBV20-1 and TRBJ1-1; 7 bases map to TRBD1. The length of the CDR3 is 11 residues. The germline gives CDR1 DFQATT, CDR2 SNEGSKA (reference sequence). Trimming removed 6 bases from V and 4 bases from J; junction bases left unmatched: 2. The CDR3: CSATGVTEAFF. The CDR3 bases are TGCAGTGCCACAGGGGTCACTGAAGCTTTCTTT.

This rearrangement joins TRBV9 to TRBJ2-5, with a weak D call TRBD1 (5 bases). Trimming removed 4 bases from V and 2 bases from J, with 12 bases in between. This CDR3 is 14 amino acids long. Germline V lookup: CDR1 SGDLS, CDR2 YYNGEE. The CDR3 spells CASSPQAPQETQYF. In DNA, the CDR3 is TGTGCCAGCAGCCCACAGGCCCCTCAAGAGACCCAGTACTTC.